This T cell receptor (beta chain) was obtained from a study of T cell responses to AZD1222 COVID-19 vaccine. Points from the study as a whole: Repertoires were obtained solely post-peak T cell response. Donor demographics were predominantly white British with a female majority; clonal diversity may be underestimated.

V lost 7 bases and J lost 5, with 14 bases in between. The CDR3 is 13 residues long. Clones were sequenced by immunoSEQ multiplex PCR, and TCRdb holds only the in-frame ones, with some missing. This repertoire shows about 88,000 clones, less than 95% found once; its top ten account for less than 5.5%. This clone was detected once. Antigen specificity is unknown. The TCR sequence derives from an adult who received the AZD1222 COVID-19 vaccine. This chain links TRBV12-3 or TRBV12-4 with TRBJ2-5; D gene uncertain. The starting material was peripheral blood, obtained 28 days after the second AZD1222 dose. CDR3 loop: CASTTQVRETQYF. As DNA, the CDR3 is TGTGCCAGCACGACCCAGGTGAGGGAGACCCAGTACTTC.